Below, 2 T cell receptor beta chains from the same sample are listed, as sequenced in a study of cytomegalovirus exposure and HLA in healthy donors (dated by TCRdb to between 2016 and 2019). To prepare the library, the immunoSEQ multiplex PCR assay was applied. For the multiplex PCR, a mixture combining 60 forward primers for TCR Vbeta segments and 13 reverse primers for TCR Jbeta segments was used. TCRdb holds this immuneACCESS table with in-frame rearrangements only. Some clones are missing; in checked studies, unresolved V genes explain under half, and the rest has no known cause. Across this sample there are 30,000 to 40,000 clones, with 70% to 85% seen only once. The ten largest clones add up to about 3.6% of the sample. Source material: PBMCs. The receptors were sampled from a woman aged 18-29 years in good health and CMV-seronegative.

The rearrangement uses TRBV7-3 and TRBJ2-4, with D uncertain. Trimming pared 2 bases from V and 8 bases from J, leaving 16 bases between. Looked up from germline, CDR1 is SGHTA and CDR2 is FQGTGA. This CDR3 is 15 amino acids long. The CDR3 DNA sequence: TGTGCCAGCAGCTTAGGTACGAGAGTTGGAGACATTCAGTACTTC. This codes for CASSLGTRVGDIQYF. The whole variable domain, filled in from reference TRBV7-3 and TRBJ2-4, reads GAGVSQTPSNKVTEKGKYVELRCDPISGHTALYWYRQSLGQGPEFLIYFQGTGAADDSGLPNDRFFAVRPEGSVSTLKIQRTERGDSAVYLCASSLGTRVGDIQYFGAGTRLSVL.

The V and J genes are TRBV29-1 and TRBJ1-1; D uncertain. The CDR3 covers 15 residues. Looked up from germline, CDR1 is SQVTM and CDR2 is ANQGSEA. Between the trimmed V and J ends, which lost 3 bases and 0 bases, there was a span of 14 bases. The DNA for the CDR3 is TGCAGCGTTGATCATGGGAGACCGTTGAACACTGAAGCTTTCTTT. Translation gives CSVDHGRPLNTEAFF.